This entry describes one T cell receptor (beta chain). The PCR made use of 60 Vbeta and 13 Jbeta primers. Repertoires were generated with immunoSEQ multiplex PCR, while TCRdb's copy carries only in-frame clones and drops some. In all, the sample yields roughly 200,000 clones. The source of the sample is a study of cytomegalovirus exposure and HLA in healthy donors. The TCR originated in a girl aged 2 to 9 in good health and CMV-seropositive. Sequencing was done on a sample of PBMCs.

The CDR3 DNA reads as TGCGCCAGCAGCTTGAGGGGGCCCGTCTACGAGCAGTACTTC. Amino acids: CASSLRGPVYEQYF. This chain connects TRBV5-1 to TRBJ2-7; 7 nucleotides line up with TRBD1. This CDR3 comprises 14 residues. Germline CDR1 SGHRS, CDR2 YFSETQ. The V gene end was trimmed by 1 base and the J gene end by 3 bases; junction bases not matched to a gene: 4.